The 10 T cell receptor beta chains listed next were all sequenced from one sample in a study of regulatory T cells in long-lasting Graves disease (dated by TCRdb to the early 2020s). Reading the label with the study, this specimen's time point is: persistent/refractory GD, antithyroid drugs over 5 years with positive TRAb. RNA was extracted from PBMCs in TRIzol for both TCR sequencing and RNA sequencing. The method behind the library was multiplex PCR. The sequencing machine was an Illumina HiSeq 4000. iRepertoire HTBI primers and Arm-PCR amplification of CDR3 regions were used to construct TCR beta libraries. TCRdb trimmed public reads at Q25 via fastp, called clones via MiXCR and kept in-frame beta chains. Every CDR3 protein is listed once, alongside the most common genes and DNA of its rows. This sample holds approximately 500,000 distinct CDR3 sequences; approximately 21% were observed only once. The top ten constitute roughly 7% of the sample.

Sequencing used peripheral blood mononuclear cells (PBMCs), obtained when the disease was refractory, from a patient treated with antithyroid drugs. These receptors all stem from a female donor with Graves disease.

This clonotype was counted many times. This rearrangement joins TRBV12-3 or TRBV12-4 to TRBJ2-5; D is perhaps TRBD1 (5 bases). V was shortened by 10 bases and J by 1 base, with 31 bases between the two germline ends. This CDR3 is built from 19 residues. CDR3 protein: CAISYSDPSQAIPQETQYF. The CDR3 DNA reads TGTGCCATCTCGTACTCGGACCCCTCACAGGCTATCCCCCAAGAGACCCAGTACTTC.

This clonotype appeared a few times. The CDR3 DNA follows: TGTGCCAGCAGTCTGGACACCACCTATGGCTACACCTTC. It encodes CASSLDTTYGYTF. The rearrangement joins TRBV27 to TRBJ1-2; possible D gene TRBD1, 5 bases. Germline V lookup: CDR1 MNHEY, CDR2 SMNVEV (reference sequence). There are 13 residues in the CDR3. The V end was cut by 5 bases, the J end by 4 bases, with 11 bases between.

This sequence joins TRBV4-1 and TRBJ1-1; possible D gene TRBD1, 5 bases. This CDR3 contains 14 residues. Per the germline V gene, CDR1 is MGHRA and CDR2 is YSYEKL. Trimming removed 4 bases at V and 6 bases at J, with 15 bases between. CDR3 protein: CASSPSGTIAEAFF. CDR3 DNA sequence: TGCGCCAGCAGCCCCTCAGGGACGATCGCTGAAGCTTTCTTT.

Many counts were recorded for this clonotype. The rearrangement links TRBV15 to TRBJ1-1; D gene unclear. Germline CDR1 is LNHNV and CDR2 is YYDKDF (reference sequence). The CDR3 has 11 amino acids. Trimming took off 2 bases at V and 2 bases at J, with 0 bases between the two ends. The CDR3, as DNA: TGTGCCACCAGCAGAAACACTGAAGCTTTCTTT. It specifies CATSRNTEAFF.

Notes on this clonotype: A far larger clone is one nucleotide away, so this likely arose from a read error. V and J are TRBV12-3 or TRBV12-4 and TRBJ2-7; D gene ambiguous. Trimming took off 8 bases at V and 4 bases at J, with 18 bases between the two ends. This CDR3 comprises 14 residues. CDR3 bases: TGTGCCAGCGGCCTAACCCCCCTAATATACGAGCAGTACTTC. It codes for CASGLTPLIYEQYF.

This clonotype occurred many times. This chain uses TRBV28 with TRBJ2-5, with TRBD2 matching over 8 bases. CDR1 MDHEN and CDR2 SYDVKM come from the germline V gene. The CDR3 totals 14 residues. V was pared by 3 bases and J by 6 bases, with 6 bases of the junction left unmatched. This CDR3 is CASSFSGLGKTQYF. As DNA, the CDR3 is TGTGCCAGCAGTTTTTCGGGACTAGGGAAGACCCAGTACTTC.

The rearrangement joins TRBV12-3 or TRBV12-4 to TRBJ1-1; D is possibly TRBD1 (5 bases). V gave up 4 bases and J gave up 4 bases, with 16 bases separating them. The CDR3 sequence is 15 residues long. CDR3 nucleotides: TGTGCCAGCAGTTCCCCCCTCAGCGGGGGCACTGAAGCTTTCTTT. Translating gives CASSSPLSGGTEAFF.

This clonotype was seen repeatedly, ten times or more. The chain is built from TRBV12-3 or TRBV12-4 and TRBJ1-5; D is perhaps TRBD1 (6 bases). This CDR3 spans 13 amino acids. V shed 5 bases and J shed 5 bases, with 10 bases lying between them. CDR3 amino acids: CASSAGADQPQHF. The CDR3, as DNA: TGTGCCAGCAGTGCAGGGGCCGATCAGCCCCAGCATTTT.

This chain connects TRBV5-6 to TRBJ1-6, with a weak D call TRBD1 (5 bases). The germline V gene has CDR1 SGHDT and CDR2 YYEEEE. The V and J ends lost 2 bases and 9 bases respectively, with 18 bases between them. This CDR3 is built from 16 residues. The CDR3 nucleotides are TGTGCCAGCAGCTTCTGGGCCGGGACGCTGGGTTCACCCCTCCACTTT. Protein product: CASSFWAGTLGSPLHF.

At least ten counts were recorded for this clonotype. The chain uses TRBV30 and TRBJ1-1; no clear D. This CDR3 contains 11 residues. Germline CDR1 and CDR2: GTSNPN and SVGIG (reference sequence). V was cut by 4 bases and J by 0 bases, with 3 bases left in between. The CDR3 loop is CAWTLNTEAFF. The CDR3 DNA sequence: TGTGCCTGGACACTGAACACTGAAGCTTTCTTT.